The sequence of this TCR beta chain was determined in a study of Tregs in tolerant kidney transplant recipients. Unstimulated Tregs (CD4+CD25+CD127-) and CD4+CD25- non-Tregs were sorted from PBMCs. The CDR3 contains 13 residues. V was shortened by 1 base and J by 5 bases, with 7 bases between the two germline ends. Germline V gene sequence: CDR1 SGHNT, CDR2 YENEEA. Sequencing used immunoSEQ multiplex PCR; TCRdb keeps in-frame clones, though not all of them. The table includes 110,000 or so clones, 85% to 95% detected once. In regard to this clone: Antigen: not known.

Study results and caveats: The small number of patients limits these findings pending further validation.

Sequencing was done on a sample of CD4+ T cells from blood. The chain joins TRBV11-3 to TRBJ2-3; D is possibly TRBD2 (5 bases). This receptor was identified in a human donor in good health. The CDR3 DNA reads as TGTGCCAGCAGCTTAGCGGGAAGAGATACGCAGTATTTT. Residues: CASSLAGRDTQYF.